This TCR beta chain was profiled in a study of shared clonotypes between healthy human individuals. The germline V gene encodes CDR1 SGHRS and CDR2 YFSETQ. CDR3 size: 14 residues. Trimming shortened V by 6 bases and J by 2 bases, and 15 bases separated the two germline ends. Some clones are missing from TCRdb's copy, which holds only in-frame ones; the method was immunoSEQ multiplex PCR. The sample includes about 2.4 million clones, over 85% seen only once; the top ten take roughly 0.36%. Sequenced sample: naive CD4+ T cells from PBMCs. The sample's subset: CD45RA+ positively selected. The receptor was derived from a man aged 18 to 29 in good health. Some clones in this sample may be carry-over from other donors' samples. V and J are TRBV5-1 and TRBJ2-7, with D possibly TRBD2 on 5 matching bases. CDR3 sequence (DNA): TGCGCCAGCACCGTCTCCGGGAATCCCTACGAGCAGTACTTC. Translation: CASTVSGNPYEQYF.